What follows is one T cell receptor (beta chain) and its context. This sample is part of a study of shared clonotypes between healthy human individuals. Here immunoSEQ multiplex PCR was the method, and the copy in TCRdb shows in-frame clones only, minus some. The sample has roughly 1,500,000 clones, approximately 98% seen once. CDR3 length: 17 residues. Germline CDR1 and CDR2: MNHEY and SMNVEV (reference sequence). Trimming left V 7 bases short and J 3 bases short, with 25 bases between. This rearrangement joins TRBV27 to TRBJ2-7; a possible D gene is TRBD1 (6 bases). The sample taken for sequencing was naive CD4+ T cells sorted from blood. Subset in this sample: CD45RA+ positively selected. This sequence was found in a man under 40 in good health. In DNA form, the CDR3 reads TGTGCCAGCACCCCAGCGAACAGACAGGATAGGATCTACGAGCAGTACTTC. Protein sequence: CASTPANRQDRIYEQYF.